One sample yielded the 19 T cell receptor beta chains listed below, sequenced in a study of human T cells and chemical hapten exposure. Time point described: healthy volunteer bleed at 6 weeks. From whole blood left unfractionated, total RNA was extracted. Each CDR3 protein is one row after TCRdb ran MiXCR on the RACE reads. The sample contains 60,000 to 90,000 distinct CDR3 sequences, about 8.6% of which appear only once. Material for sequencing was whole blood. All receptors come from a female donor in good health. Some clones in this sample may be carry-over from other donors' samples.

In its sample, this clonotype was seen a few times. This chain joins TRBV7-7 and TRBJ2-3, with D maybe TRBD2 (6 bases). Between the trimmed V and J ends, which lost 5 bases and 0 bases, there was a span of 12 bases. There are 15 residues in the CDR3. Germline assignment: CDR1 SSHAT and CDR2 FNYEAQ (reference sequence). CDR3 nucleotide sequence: TGTGCCAGCAGCCCGGATGGGACTAGCACAGATACGCAGTATTTT. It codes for CASSPDGTSTDTQYF. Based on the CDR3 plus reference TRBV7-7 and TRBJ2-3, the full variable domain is GAGVSQSPRYKVTKRGQDVTLRCDPISSHATLYWYQQALGQGPEFLTYFNYEAQPDKSGLPSDRFSAERPEGSISTLTIQRTEQRDSAMYRCASSPDGTSTDTQYFGPGTRLTVL.

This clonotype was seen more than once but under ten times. CDR3 region: CATSESTRGLPYGYTF. Here the CDR3 DNA reads TGTGCCACCAGCGAAAGTACCAGGGGGCTTCCCTATGGCTACACCTTC. The rearrangement joins TRBV15 to TRBJ1-2; 8 bases fit TRBD1. This CDR3 spans 16 amino acids. Germline CDR1 reads LNHNV; CDR2 reads YYDKDF (reference sequence). After removal of 5 bases from V and 4 bases from J, the junction contained 12 bases not matched to a gene.

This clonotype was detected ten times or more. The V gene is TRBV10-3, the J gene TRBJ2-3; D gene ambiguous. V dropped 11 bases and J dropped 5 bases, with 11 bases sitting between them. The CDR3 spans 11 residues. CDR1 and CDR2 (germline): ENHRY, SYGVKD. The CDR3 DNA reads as TGTGCCGCCTCGGTGGTAGATACGCAGTATTTT. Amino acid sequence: CAASVVDTQYF.

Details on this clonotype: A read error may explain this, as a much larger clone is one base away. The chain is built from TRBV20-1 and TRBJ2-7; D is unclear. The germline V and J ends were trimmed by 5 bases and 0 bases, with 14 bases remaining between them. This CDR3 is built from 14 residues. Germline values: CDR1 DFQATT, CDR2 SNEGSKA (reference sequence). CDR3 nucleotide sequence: TGCAGTGCTTGGGGTCCTAGGACCTCCTACGAGCAGTACTTC. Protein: CSAWGPRTSYEQYF.

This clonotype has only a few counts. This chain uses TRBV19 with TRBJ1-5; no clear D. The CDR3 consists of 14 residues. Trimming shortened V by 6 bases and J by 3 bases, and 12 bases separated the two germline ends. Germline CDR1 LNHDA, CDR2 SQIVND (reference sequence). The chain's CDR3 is CASSYLGVNQPQHF. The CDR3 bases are TGTGCCAGTAGCTACTTAGGTGTCAATCAGCCCCAGCATTTT.

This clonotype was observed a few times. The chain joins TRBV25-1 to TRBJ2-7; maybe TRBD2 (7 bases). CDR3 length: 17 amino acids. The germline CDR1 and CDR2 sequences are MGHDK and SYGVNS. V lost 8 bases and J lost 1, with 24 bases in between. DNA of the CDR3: TGTGCCAGCGGAGACCGAAGGGGGGGCGGCCTATCCTACGAGCAGTACTTC. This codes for CASGDRRGGGLSYEQYF.

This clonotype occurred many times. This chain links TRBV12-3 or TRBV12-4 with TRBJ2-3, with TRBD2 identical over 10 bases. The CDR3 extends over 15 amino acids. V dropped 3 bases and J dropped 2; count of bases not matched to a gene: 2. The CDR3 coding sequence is TGTGCCAGCAGTTTTCTAGCGGGGGACACAGATACGCAGTATTTT. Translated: CASSFLAGDTDTQYF.

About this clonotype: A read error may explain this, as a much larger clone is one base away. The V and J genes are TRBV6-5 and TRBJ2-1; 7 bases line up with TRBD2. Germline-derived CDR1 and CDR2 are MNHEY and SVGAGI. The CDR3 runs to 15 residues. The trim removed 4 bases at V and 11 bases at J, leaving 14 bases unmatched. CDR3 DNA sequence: TGTGCCAGCAGTTTACTAGGACTAGGCAGAGATAAGCAGTTCTTC. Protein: CASSLLGLGRDKQFF.

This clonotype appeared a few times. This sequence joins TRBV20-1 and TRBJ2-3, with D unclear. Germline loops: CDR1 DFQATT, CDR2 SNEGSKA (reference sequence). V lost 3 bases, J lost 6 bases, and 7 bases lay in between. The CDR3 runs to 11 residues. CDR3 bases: TGCAGTGCTAGTACTGGGGATACGCAGTATTTT. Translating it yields CSASTGDTQYF.

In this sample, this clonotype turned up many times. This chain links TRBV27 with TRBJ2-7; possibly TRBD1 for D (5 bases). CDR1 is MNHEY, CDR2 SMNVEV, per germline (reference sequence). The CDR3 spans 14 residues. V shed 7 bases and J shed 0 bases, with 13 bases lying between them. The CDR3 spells CASTDRYSSYEQYF. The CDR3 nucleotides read TGTGCCAGCACCGACAGATACTCCTCCTACGAGCAGTACTTC.

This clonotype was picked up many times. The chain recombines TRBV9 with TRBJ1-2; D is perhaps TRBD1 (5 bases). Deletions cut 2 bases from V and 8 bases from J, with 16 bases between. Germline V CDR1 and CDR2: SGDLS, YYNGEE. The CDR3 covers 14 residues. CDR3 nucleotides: TGTGCCAGCAGCGTCGGAACGGACACATCCGGCTACACCTTC. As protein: CASSVGTDTSGYTF.

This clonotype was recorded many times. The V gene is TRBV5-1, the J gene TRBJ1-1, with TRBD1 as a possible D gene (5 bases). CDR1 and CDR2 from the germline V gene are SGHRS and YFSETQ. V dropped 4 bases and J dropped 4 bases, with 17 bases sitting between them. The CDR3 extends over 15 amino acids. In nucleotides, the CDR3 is TGCGCCAGCAGCAGGGGATCGGACTATGGCACTGAAGCTTTCTTT. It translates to CASSRGSDYGTEAFF.

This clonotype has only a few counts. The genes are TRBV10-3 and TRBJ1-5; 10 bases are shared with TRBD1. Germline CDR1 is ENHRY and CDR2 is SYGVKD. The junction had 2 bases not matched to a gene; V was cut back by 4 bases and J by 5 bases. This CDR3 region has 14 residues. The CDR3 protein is CAISGTGGDQPQHF. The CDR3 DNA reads TGTGCCATCAGTGGGACAGGGGGAGATCAGCCCCAGCATTTT.

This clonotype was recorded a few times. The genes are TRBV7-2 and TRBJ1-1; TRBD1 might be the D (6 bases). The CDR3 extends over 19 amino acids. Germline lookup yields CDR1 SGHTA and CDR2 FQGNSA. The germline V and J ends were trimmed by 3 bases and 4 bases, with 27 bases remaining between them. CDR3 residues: CASSLLGGGPEAYLTEAFF. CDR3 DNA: TGTGCCAGCAGCTTGCTGGGGGGGGGGCCAGAAGCCTACCTCACTGAAGCTTTCTTT.

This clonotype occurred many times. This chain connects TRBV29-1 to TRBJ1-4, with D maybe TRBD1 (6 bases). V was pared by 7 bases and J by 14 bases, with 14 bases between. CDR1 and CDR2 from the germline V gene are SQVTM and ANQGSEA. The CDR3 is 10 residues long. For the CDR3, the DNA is TGCAGCGCGGGGATGAGGGGGCTGTTTTTT. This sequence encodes CSAGMRGLFF.

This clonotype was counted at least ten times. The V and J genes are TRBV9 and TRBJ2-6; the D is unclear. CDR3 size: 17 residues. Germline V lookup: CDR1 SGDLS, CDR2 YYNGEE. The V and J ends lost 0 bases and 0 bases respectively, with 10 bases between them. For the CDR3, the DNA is TGTGCCAGCAGCGTAGCTGCGGCTAGCTCTGGGGCCAACGTCCTGACTTTC. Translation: CASSVAAASSGANVLTF.

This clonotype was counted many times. CDR3 DNA: TGCAGCGTCGGGACACTAGAGCAGTTCTTC. Its protein product is CSVGTLEQFF. The V and J genes are TRBV29-1 and TRBJ2-1; the D gene is possibly TRBD1 (6 bases). The CDR3 covers 10 residues. Germline-derived CDR1 and CDR2 are SQVTM and ANQGSEA. Trimming removed 6 bases at V and 10 bases at J, with 10 bases between.

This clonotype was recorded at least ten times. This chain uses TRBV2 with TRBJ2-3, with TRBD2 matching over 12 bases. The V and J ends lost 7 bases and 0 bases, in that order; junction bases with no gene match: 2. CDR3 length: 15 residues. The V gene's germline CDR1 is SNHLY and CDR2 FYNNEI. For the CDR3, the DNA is TGTGCCAGCAATGGACTAGCGGGGAGCACAGATACGCAGTATTTT. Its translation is CASNGLAGSTDTQYF.

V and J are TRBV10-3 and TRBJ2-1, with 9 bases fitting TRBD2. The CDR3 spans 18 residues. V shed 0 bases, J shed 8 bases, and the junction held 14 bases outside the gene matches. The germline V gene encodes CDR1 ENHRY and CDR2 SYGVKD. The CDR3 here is CAISESGGMRGGKDEQFF. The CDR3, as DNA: TGTGCCATCAGTGAGTCAGGTGGCATGCGGGGGGGCAAAGATGAGCAGTTCTTC.